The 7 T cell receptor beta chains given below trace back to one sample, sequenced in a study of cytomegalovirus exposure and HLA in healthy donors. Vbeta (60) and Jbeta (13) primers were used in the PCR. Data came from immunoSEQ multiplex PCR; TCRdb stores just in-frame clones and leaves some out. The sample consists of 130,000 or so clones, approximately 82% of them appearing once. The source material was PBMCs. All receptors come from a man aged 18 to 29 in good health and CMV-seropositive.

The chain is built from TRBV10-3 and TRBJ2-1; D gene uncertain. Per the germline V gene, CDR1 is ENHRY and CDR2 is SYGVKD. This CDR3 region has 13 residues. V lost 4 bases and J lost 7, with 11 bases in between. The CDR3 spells CAISAPPTNEQFF. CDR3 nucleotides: TGTGCCATCAGTGCCCCGCCAACAAATGAGCAGTTCTTC.

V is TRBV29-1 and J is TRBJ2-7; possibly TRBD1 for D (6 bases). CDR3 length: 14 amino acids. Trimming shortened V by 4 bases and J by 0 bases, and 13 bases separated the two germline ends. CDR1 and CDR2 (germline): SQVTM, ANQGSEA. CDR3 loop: CSVVDSFGSYEQYF. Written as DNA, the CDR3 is TGCAGCGTTGTGGACAGCTTTGGCTCCTACGAGCAGTACTTC.

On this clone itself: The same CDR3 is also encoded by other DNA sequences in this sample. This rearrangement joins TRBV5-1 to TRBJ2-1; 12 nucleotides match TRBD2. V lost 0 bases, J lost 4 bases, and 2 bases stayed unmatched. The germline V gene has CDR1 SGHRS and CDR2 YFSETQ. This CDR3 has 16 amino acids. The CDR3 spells CASSLGLAGAYNEQFF. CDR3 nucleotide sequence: TGCGCCAGCAGCTTGGGACTAGCGGGAGCTTACAATGAGCAGTTCTTC.

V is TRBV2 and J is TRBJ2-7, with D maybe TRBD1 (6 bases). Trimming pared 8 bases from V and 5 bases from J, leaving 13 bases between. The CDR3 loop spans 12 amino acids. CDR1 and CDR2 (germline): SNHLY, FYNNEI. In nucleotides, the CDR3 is TGTGCCAGCCGGGACACGGGGAACGAGCAGTACTTC. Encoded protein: CASRDTGNEQYF.

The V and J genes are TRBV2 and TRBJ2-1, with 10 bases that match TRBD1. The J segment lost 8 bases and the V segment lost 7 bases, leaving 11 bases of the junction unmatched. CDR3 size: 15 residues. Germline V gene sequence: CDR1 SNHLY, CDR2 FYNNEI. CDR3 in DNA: TGTGCCAGCACCCGTCGACAGGGGGCACCAGATGAGCAGTTCTTC. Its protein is CASTRRQGAPDEQFF.

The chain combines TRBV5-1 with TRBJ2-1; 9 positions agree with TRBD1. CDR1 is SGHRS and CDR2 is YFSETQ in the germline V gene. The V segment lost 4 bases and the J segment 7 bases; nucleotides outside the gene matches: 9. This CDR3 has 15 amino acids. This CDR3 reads CASSMLDRGGNEQFF. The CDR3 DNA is TGCGCCAGCAGCATGTTGGACAGGGGAGGGAATGAGCAGTTCTTC.

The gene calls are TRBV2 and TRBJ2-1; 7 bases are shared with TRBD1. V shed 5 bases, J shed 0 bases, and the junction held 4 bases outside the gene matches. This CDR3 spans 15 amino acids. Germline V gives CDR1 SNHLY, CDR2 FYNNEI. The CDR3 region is CASSLSGGSYNEQFF. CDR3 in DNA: TGTGCCAGCAGTTTGTCAGGGGGCTCCTACAATGAGCAGTTCTTC.